Included here is one T cell receptor beta chain sequence, with context. Its cognate antigen has yet to be identified. No much larger clone exists at a distance of one base, and base qualities are not known. The entry originates in a study of blood T cell repertoires in COVID-19 (dated by TCRdb to the early 2020s). Describing the broader study: Collaborator samples came from the United States, Italy and Spain and covered acute and convalescent phases of COVID-19. The prospective study material was composed of cDNA or gDNA derived from T cells, B-cell-depleted T cells, or PBMCs. Subjects who had been exposed to COVID-19, were actively infected with it, or had recovered from it provided the deeply sampled blood TCRbeta repertoires that made up the dataset. The repertoires were made available in a free public database intended to serve as a resource for research on the immune response to SARS-CoV-2. The samples were drawn from two sources: the first 160 participants of the ongoing ImmuneRACE study, and 950 to 1,500 subjects contributed by 6 global collaborators. Sample metadata almost always included a de-identified subject ID, COVID-19 status, age in years and sex. HLA class I and class II types, where available, came from metadata supplied by the sample provider rather than from assay-based typing.

V is pruned by 5 bases and J by 2 bases, leaving 22 bases of the junction without a gene match. From a lookup of the germline V gene (reference sequence), CDR1 and CDR2 are MNHEY and SMNVEV. Its CDR3 holds 20 amino acids, cysteine through phenylalanine. The only DNA kept is the CDR3, 60 bases in frame from the first base. TCRbeta CDR3 regions were amplified from genomic DNA by means of the immunoSEQ Assay, a bias-controlled multiplex PCR. In the paper's pipeline: The number of nucleated cells in each sample was estimated by amplification of reference gene primers within the assay. Sequence reads were collapsed and filtered to measure the absolute abundance of every unique TCRbeta CDR3 rearrangement. For each sample, productive Simpson clonality was calculated by taking the square root of Simpson's diversity index across productive rearrangements. TCRdb holds this immuneACCESS table with in-frame rearrangements only. Some clones are missing; in checked studies, unresolved V genes explain under half, and the rest has no known cause. D and trimming were read from the DNA, whereas the V and J calls and clone size are those reported in that table. The sample table holds about 180,000 clones, of which about 83% were seen once. The top ten clonotypes cover about 8.6% of the sample.

Enrolling through a virtual design, the prospective study's participants ranged in age from roughly 18 to 95 years and lived across around 25 United States geographic areas. In the prospective study, cohorts were assigned on the basis of participant-reported clinical history obtained from a screening survey and a study questionnaire. Recovered participants in ImmuneRACE Cohort 3 were defined as having two consecutive negative NP/OP PCR tests, clearance from a healthcare professional, or resolution of symptoms. In the prospective study, mobile phlebotomists collected whole blood, serum and a nasopharyngeal or oropharyngeal swab from each participant. Prospective study participants could optionally give additional blood draws and questionnaires over an approximately 2-month period. Prospective study blood samples were shipped either frozen or at room temperature before DNA extraction. On the study overall, not on this receptor specifically: The quantity of clinical and demographic metadata differed by source and by participant and was supplied without curation.

This chain is built from TRBV27 and TRBJ2-5; 8 bases in the junction line up with TRBD1. Sequencing was done on a sample of PBMCs or T cells enriched from blood (not recorded which). The clonotype originates from a woman aged 25 to 39 who had recovered from COVID-19. This receptor carries the CDR3 CASSPSAGTGFYLRQETQYF. The nucleotides read TGTGCCAGCAGTCCATCGGCAGGGACAGGATTTTATTTGCGGCAAGAGACCCAGTACTTC.